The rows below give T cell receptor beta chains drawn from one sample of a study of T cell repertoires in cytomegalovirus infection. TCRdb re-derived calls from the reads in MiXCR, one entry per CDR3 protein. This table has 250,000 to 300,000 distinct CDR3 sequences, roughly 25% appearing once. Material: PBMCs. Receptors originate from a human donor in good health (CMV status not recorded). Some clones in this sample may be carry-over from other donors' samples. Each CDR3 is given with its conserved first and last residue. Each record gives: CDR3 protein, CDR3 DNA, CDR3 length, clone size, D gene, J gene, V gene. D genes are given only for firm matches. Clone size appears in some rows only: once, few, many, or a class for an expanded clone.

CDR3aa: CASSLDPTSEQYF
CDR3nt: TGCGCCAGCAGCTTGGATCCGACCAGCGAGCAGTACTTC
len: 13
abundance: few
d_gene: .
j_gene: TRBJ2-7
v_gene: TRBV5-1

CDR3aa: CASSPNGGATDTQYF
CDR3nt: TGTGCCAGCAGCCCCAACGGGGGGGCTACAGATACGCAGTATTTT
len: 15
abundance: .
d_gene: TRBD2
j_gene: TRBJ2-3
v_gene: TRBV11-3

CDR3aa: CASSPGDQRGEKLFF
CDR3nt: TGTGCCAGCAGCCCGGGAGACCAAAGGGGTGAAAAACTGTTTTTT
len: 15
abundance: .
d_gene: .
j_gene: TRBJ1-4
v_gene: TRBV7-6

CDR3aa: CASSLNGTYEQYF
CDR3nt: TGTGCCAGCAGCTTGAACGGGACCTACGAGCAGTACTTC
len: 13
abundance: few
d_gene: .
j_gene: TRBJ2-7
v_gene: TRBV7-9

CDR3aa: CSARGRGLSNQPQHF
CDR3nt: TGCAGTGCTAGAGGACGGGGGCTGAGCAATCAGCCCCAGCATTTT
len: 15
abundance: .
d_gene: .
j_gene: TRBJ1-5
v_gene: TRBV20-1

CDR3aa: CAISEEAQGWTEAFF
CDR3nt: TGTGCCATCAGTGAAGAGGCACAGGGGTGGACTGAAGCTTTCTTT
len: 15
abundance: .
d_gene: TRBD1
j_gene: TRBJ1-1
v_gene: TRBV10-3

CDR3aa: CASSLAATGPGNTIYF
CDR3nt: TGTGCCAGCAGCTTAGCGGCGACAGGACCTGGAAACACCATATATTTT
len: 16
abundance: .
d_gene: .
j_gene: TRBJ1-3
v_gene: TRBV7-6

CDR3aa: CASSHPGTGREQYF
CDR3nt: TGTGCCAGCAGCCATCCCGGGACGGGGCGCGAGCAGTACTTC
len: 14
abundance: many
d_gene: .
j_gene: TRBJ2-7
v_gene: TRBV7-2

CDR3aa: CASSSPAGSFQPQHF
CDR3nt: TGTGCCAGCAGCTCCCCGGCGGGTTCCTTTCAGCCCCAGCATTTT
len: 15
abundance: .
d_gene: .
j_gene: TRBJ1-5
v_gene: TRBV7-2

CDR3aa: CSVVTVSSSYNEQFF
CDR3nt: TGCAGCGTAGTGACAGTTTCCAGCTCCTACAATGAGCAGTTCTTC
len: 15
abundance: .
d_gene: .
j_gene: TRBJ2-1
v_gene: TRBV29-1

CDR3aa: CASSLDANTGELFF
CDR3nt: TGTGCCAGCAGTCTCGACGCGAACACCGGGGAGCTGTTTTTT
len: 14
abundance: many
d_gene: .
j_gene: TRBJ2-2
v_gene: TRBV7-2

CDR3aa: CASRRGTSGSQETQYF
CDR3nt: TGTGCCAGCAGGAGAGGGACTAGCGGGAGCCAAGAGACCCAGTACTTC
len: 16
abundance: many
d_gene: TRBD2
j_gene: TRBJ2-5
v_gene: TRBV7-2

CDR3aa: CASSPTRGSGNTIYF
CDR3nt: TGTGCCAGCAGTCCCACGCGGGGCTCTGGAAACACCATATATTTT
len: 15
abundance: many
d_gene: .
j_gene: TRBJ1-3
v_gene: TRBV7-2

CDR3aa: CASSQMKGELGYGYTF
CDR3nt: TGCGCCAGCAGCCAGATGAAGGGGGAATTGGGATATGGCTACACCTTC
len: 16
abundance: few
d_gene: .
j_gene: TRBJ1-2
v_gene: TRBV4-1

CDR3aa: CSVTTGDSLYF
CDR3nt: TGCAGCGTGACCACAGGGGACTCGCTGTACTTC
len: 11
abundance: .
d_gene: .
j_gene: TRBJ2-7
v_gene: TRBV29-1

CDR3aa: CASTNRDRANNEQFF
CDR3nt: TGTGCCAGCACCAACCGGGACAGGGCTAACAATGAGCAGTTCTTC
len: 15
abundance: few
d_gene: TRBD1
j_gene: TRBJ2-1
v_gene: TRBV12-3/TRBV12-4

CDR3aa: CASSPGTFYGYTF
CDR3nt: TGTGCCAGCAGCCCCGGGACTTTCTATGGCTACACCTTC
len: 13
abundance: .
d_gene: .
j_gene: TRBJ1-2
v_gene: TRBV11-2

CDR3aa: CASSPMDRGNTEAFF
CDR3nt: TGTGCCAGCAGTCCGATGGACAGGGGTAACACTGAAGCTTTCTTT
len: 15
abundance: .
d_gene: TRBD1
j_gene: TRBJ1-1
v_gene: TRBV6-1

CDR3aa: CSAEREYEQYF
CDR3nt: TGCAGTGCTGAGCGGGAATACGAGCAGTACTTC
len: 11
abundance: .
d_gene: TRBD2
j_gene: TRBJ2-7
v_gene: TRBV20-1

CDR3aa: CASSEILAGGGELFF
CDR3nt: TGTGCCAGCAGCGAAATCCTGGCGGGGGGCGGGGAGCTGTTTTTT
len: 15
abundance: many
d_gene: TRBD2
j_gene: TRBJ2-2
v_gene: TRBV7-2

CDR3aa: CASSNRLRDTQYF
CDR3nt: TGTGCCAGCAGTAACCGTCTGCGTGATACGCAGTATTTT
len: 13
abundance: .
d_gene: .
j_gene: TRBJ2-3
v_gene: TRBV6-2/TRBV6-3

CDR3aa: CASSSGGGTGVDEQYF
CDR3nt: TGCGCCAGCAGCTCGGGGGGAGGGACAGGGGTGGACGAGCAGTACTTC
len: 16
abundance: .
d_gene: TRBD1
j_gene: TRBJ2-7
v_gene: TRBV5-1

CDR3aa: CASSITGGYEQYF
CDR3nt: TGTGCCAGCAGCATCACAGGGGGGTACGAGCAGTACTTC
len: 13
abundance: few
d_gene: TRBD1
j_gene: TRBJ2-7
v_gene: TRBV7-9

CDR3aa: CAISAQTGASTDTQYF
CDR3nt: TGTGCCATCAGTGCCCAGACAGGGGCGAGCACAGATACGCAGTATTTT
len: 16
abundance: .
d_gene: TRBD1
j_gene: TRBJ2-3
v_gene: TRBV10-3

CDR3aa: CASSLLTSGGGYSYEQYF
CDR3nt: TGCGCCAGCAGCCTTTTGACTAGCGGGGGGGGTTACTCCTACGAGCAGTACTTC
len: 18
abundance: .
d_gene: TRBD2
j_gene: TRBJ2-7
v_gene: TRBV4-1

CDR3aa: CASSLAGARGEKLFF
CDR3nt: TGTGCCAGCAGCTTAGCCGGGGCTCGCGGTGAAAAACTGTTTTTT
len: 15
abundance: many
d_gene: .
j_gene: TRBJ1-4
v_gene: TRBV7-2

CDR3aa: CASSSIQGSEQYF
CDR3nt: TGTGCCAGCAGTTCGATACAGGGCAGTGAGCAGTACTTC
len: 13
abundance: .
d_gene: .
j_gene: TRBJ2-7
v_gene: TRBV28

CDR3aa: CASRPQQGGSDTQYF
CDR3nt: TGTGCCAGCAGACCGCAACAGGGGGGCTCAGATACGCAGTATTTT
len: 15
abundance: .
d_gene: TRBD1
j_gene: TRBJ2-3
v_gene: TRBV7-9

CDR3aa: CASTKGRGETQYF
CDR3nt: TGTGCCAGCACGAAGGGCAGAGGAGAGACCCAGTACTTC
len: 13
abundance: once
d_gene: .
j_gene: TRBJ2-5
v_gene: TRBV12-3/TRBV12-4

CDR3aa: CASSPSGRVTDTQYF
CDR3nt: TGTGCCAGCAGCCCCAGCGGGAGAGTCACAGATACGCAGTATTTT
len: 15
abundance: .
d_gene: TRBD2
j_gene: TRBJ2-3
v_gene: TRBV11-3

CDR3aa: CASSNLVGQGTGELFF
CDR3nt: TGTGCCAGCAGTAACCTGGTGGGACAGGGAACCGGGGAGCTGTTTTTT
len: 16
abundance: .
d_gene: TRBD1
j_gene: TRBJ2-2
v_gene: TRBV28

CDR3aa: CASSPLKPGIYNSPLHF
CDR3nt: TGTGCCAGCAGCCCCCTAAAACCCGGGATTTATAATTCACCCCTCCACTTT
len: 17
abundance: many
d_gene: .
j_gene: TRBJ1-6
v_gene: TRBV7-9

CDR3aa: CASSYSLYEQYF
CDR3nt: TGTGCCAGCAGTTACTCTCTCTACGAGCAGTACTTC
len: 12
abundance: .
d_gene: .
j_gene: TRBJ2-7
v_gene: TRBV6-5

CDR3aa: CASSSGGGSNQPQHF
CDR3nt: TGTGCCAGCAGCTCAGGGGGGGGTAGCAATCAGCCCCAGCATTTT
len: 15
abundance: many
d_gene: TRBD1
j_gene: TRBJ1-5
v_gene: TRBV7-2

CDR3aa: CASSVHTPTSGNTIYF
CDR3nt: TGTGCCAGCAGTGTCCACACTCCAACCTCTGGAAACACCATATATTTT
len: 16
abundance: .
d_gene: .
j_gene: TRBJ1-3
v_gene: TRBV6-1

CDR3aa: CSTGDRAGQPQHF
CDR3nt: TGCAGCACCGGGGACAGGGCGGGTCAGCCCCAGCATTTT
len: 13
abundance: few
d_gene: TRBD1
j_gene: TRBJ1-5
v_gene: TRBV29-1

CDR3aa: CASSGTGHPLHF
CDR3nt: TGTGCCAGCAGTGGGACAGGGCACCCCCTCCACTTT
len: 12
abundance: .
d_gene: TRBD1
j_gene: TRBJ1-6
v_gene: TRBV28

CDR3aa: CASSPQTGSNEKLFF
CDR3nt: TGTGCCAGCAGCCCCCAGACAGGAAGTAATGAAAAACTGTTTTTT
len: 15
abundance: few
d_gene: .
j_gene: TRBJ1-4
v_gene: TRBV7-2

CDR3aa: CASSLGQGISQPQHF
CDR3nt: TGTGCCAGCAGCTTGGGACAGGGGATTAGTCAGCCCCAGCATTTT
len: 15
abundance: few
d_gene: TRBD1
j_gene: TRBJ1-5
v_gene: TRBV5-6

CDR3aa: CASSLGLAGRPSYEQYF
CDR3nt: TGTGCCAGCAGCTTAGGGCTAGCGGGGCGTCCCTCCTACGAGCAGTACTTC
len: 17
abundance: .
d_gene: TRBD2
j_gene: TRBJ2-7
v_gene: TRBV7-2

CDR3aa: CASSLGGGRSYNEQFF
CDR3nt: TGTGCCAGCAGCTTAGGGGGGGGTAGAAGTTACAATGAGCAGTTCTTC
len: 16
abundance: many
d_gene: TRBD2
j_gene: TRBJ2-1
v_gene: TRBV11-3

CDR3aa: CASSELAGSTDTQYF
CDR3nt: TGTGCCAGCAGTGAACTAGCGGGAAGCACAGATACGCAGTATTTT
len: 15
abundance: .
d_gene: TRBD2
j_gene: TRBJ2-3
v_gene: TRBV6-1

CDR3aa: CSAERVLQGYTF
CDR3nt: TGCAGCGCCGAACGGGTGCTACAGGGCTACACCTTC
len: 12
abundance: .
d_gene: .
j_gene: TRBJ1-2
v_gene: TRBV29-1

CDR3aa: CASTSTGTGIGNEQFF
CDR3nt: TGTGCCAGCACCTCTACGGGGACAGGGATTGGCAATGAGCAGTTCTTC
len: 16
abundance: many
d_gene: TRBD1
j_gene: TRBJ2-1
v_gene: TRBV28

CDR3aa: CAISGQSQANYGYTF
CDR3nt: TGTGCCATCAGTGGACAGAGCCAAGCTAACTATGGCTACACCTTC
len: 15
abundance: .
d_gene: .
j_gene: TRBJ1-2
v_gene: TRBV10-3

CDR3aa: CASSEAGQGSFQETQYF
CDR3nt: TGTGCCAGCAGCGAAGCCGGACAGGGGTCGTTCCAAGAGACCCAGTACTTC
len: 17
abundance: many
d_gene: TRBD1
j_gene: TRBJ2-5
v_gene: TRBV7-6

CDR3aa: CSASMGGPHQPQHF
CDR3nt: TGCAGTGCCTCTATGGGGGGGCCCCATCAGCCCCAGCATTTT
len: 14
abundance: once
d_gene: .
j_gene: TRBJ1-5
v_gene: TRBV20-1

CDR3aa: CASIAQGARTEAFF
CDR3nt: TGTGCCAGCATCGCGCAGGGGGCGCGGACTGAAGCTTTCTTT
len: 14
abundance: .
d_gene: TRBD1
j_gene: TRBJ1-1
v_gene: TRBV6-6

CDR3aa: CASSWGGSNEKLFF
CDR3nt: TGTGCCAGCAGCTGGGGGGGAAGTAATGAAAAACTGTTTTTT
len: 14
abundance: many
d_gene: .
j_gene: TRBJ1-4
v_gene: TRBV12-3/TRBV12-4

CDR3aa: CASSLIFGSSYEQYF
CDR3nt: TGTGCCAGCAGCCTAATTTTCGGGAGCTCCTACGAGCAGTACTTC
len: 15
abundance: .
d_gene: .
j_gene: TRBJ2-7
v_gene: TRBV11-1